The rows below give T cell receptor beta chains drawn from one sample of a study of radiotherapy plus CTLA-4 blockade in lung cancer. Only in-frame clones appear in the TCRdb table, and some are missing; sequencing was by immunoSEQ multiplex PCR. Seen here are 35,000 to 50,000 clones, roughly 67% observed once, and the top ten hold around a quarter. Sequenced here: peripheral blood, sampled from a patient treated with radiotherapy plus ipilimumab. These receptors were collected from a human donor with non-small cell lung cancer who had a partial response to radiotherapy plus ipilimumab. Both conserved end residues are part of each CDR3. Each record gives: J gene, V gene, clone size, D gene, CDR3 DNA, CDR3 protein. D genes are given only for firm matches. Some rows have no size entry. The others give once, few or many, or a class for an expanded clone.

TRBJ1-5 | TRBV6-5 | NA | NA | TGTGCCAGCAGTTACTCGCAGGGTATGGGACAGCCCCAGCATTTT | CASSYSQGMGQPQHF
TRBJ2-4 | TRBV5-6 | NA | NA | TGTGCCAGCAGCTTGGGACACGGCAAAAACATTCAGTACTTC | CASSLGHGKNIQYF
TRBJ1-4 | TRBV7-8 | NA | NA | TGTGCCAGCAGCTCCAGACGCGAGGCTAATGAAAAACTGTTTTTT | CASSSRREANEKLFF
TRBJ1-3 | TRBV29-1 | once | NA | TGCAGCGTCAAAGACGAGGCCACCTCTGGAAACACCATATATTTT | CSVKDEATSGNTIYF
TRBJ1-1 | TRBV19 | NA | NA | TGTGCCACTAAATCAGGGGCATGGATCACTGAAGCTTTCTTT | CATKSGAWITEAFF
TRBJ2-1 | TRBV7-2 | NA | TRBD2 | TGTGCCAGCAGCTTACAGGGTACTAGCGGGTTGGATGAGCAGTTCTTC | CASSLQGTSGLDEQFF
TRBJ1-2 | TRBV7-8 | NA | NA | TGTGCCAGCAGCTTAATCCAGGGGCCTTCCTATGGCTACACCTTC | CASSLIQGPSYGYTF
TRBJ1-2 | TRBV25-1 | NA | TRBD1 | TGTGCCAGCAGTGAAAGGGGGACAGGATATGGCTACACCTTC | CASSERGTGYGYTF
TRBJ2-7 | TRBV11-3 | NA | TRBD1 | TGTGCCAGCAGCTTAGGCCGGACAGGGGTTTACGAGCAGTACTTC | CASSLGRTGVYEQYF
TRBJ2-7 | TRBV6-5 | few | NA | TGTGCCAGCAGGAGAGAGGGTTACGAGCAGTACTTC | CASRREGYEQYF
TRBJ2-1 | TRBV5-1 | few | NA | TGCGCCAGCAGCTTACAGGGTATCAATGAGCAGTTCTTC | CASSLQGINEQFF
TRBJ1-4 | TRBV19 | few | TRBD1 | TGTGCCAGTAGTGCCCGAACAGGGGTTCTTAATGAAAAACTGTTTTTT | CASSARTGVLNEKLFF
TRBJ2-1 | TRBV29-1 | NA | TRBD2 | TGCAGCGTTGAGGGAGTAGCGGGTGGATCCTACAATGAGCAGTTCTTC | CSVEGVAGGSYNEQFF
TRBJ2-1 | TRBV19 | NA | TRBD2 | TGTGCCAGTAGTATAGCGGCTAGCGGGGTGAATGAGCAGTTCTTC | CASSIAASGVNEQFF
TRBJ1-5 | TRBV4-2 | NA | TRBD1 | TGTGCCAGCAGCCAAGATGGACAGGGGCATCAGCCCCAGCATTTT | CASSQDGQGHQPQHF
TRBJ1-2 | TRBV14 | NA | NA | TGTGCCAGCAGCCAAGATGGTGCAGGGAAGGGCTACACCTTC | CASSQDGAGKGYTF
TRBJ2-7 | TRBV6-1 | NA | TRBD1 | TGTGCCAGCAGTCCGCCTCCGGACAGGGGCCACGAGCAGTACTTC | CASSPPPDRGHEQYF
TRBJ1-4 | TRBV18 | NA | TRBD1 | TGTGCCAGCTCACCCGGCGGGACAGGGGGAGAAAAACTGTTTTTT | CASSPGGTGGEKLFF
TRBJ2-7 | TRBV9 | few | TRBD2 | TGTGCCAGCAGTGAAGGGCCTAGCGGGTACTACGAGCAGTACTTC | CASSEGPSGYYEQYF
TRBJ1-3 | TRBV6-1 | NA | NA | TGTGCCAGCAGTTCAACAGGGCCACCTGGAAACACCATATATTTT | CASSSTGPPGNTIYF
TRBJ2-7 | TRBV5-6 | NA | TRBD1 | TGTGCCAGCAGCTCGGGACAGGGGGGTTTCTACGAGCAGTACTTC | CASSSGQGGFYEQYF
TRBJ2-7 | TRBV5-6 | NA | NA | TGTGCCAGCAGCCCGGGGAAGAGCTACGAGCAGTACTTC | CASSPGKSYEQYF
TRBJ2-7 | TRBV4-3 | few | TRBD1 | TGCGCCAGCAGCCAAGGAGAGGGGGCGGGCGACGAGCAGTACTTC | CASSQGEGAGDEQYF
TRBJ2-7 | TRBV6-6 | NA | NA | TGTGCCAGCAGCCCCAGGGGCGACGAGCAGTACTTC | CASSPRGDEQYF
TRBJ2-1 | TRBV18 | NA | TRBD2 | TGTGCCAGCTCACCACCGTCCGCGGGGGGGGCGCAGTTCTTC | CASSPPSAGGAQFF
TRBJ2-3 | TRBV9 | NA | NA | TGTGCCAGCAGCGTAGTTCCCGCGGGCGCCGTTACAGATACGCAGTATTTT | CASSVVPAGAVTDTQYF
TRBJ2-3 | TRBV10-1 | NA | TRBD1 | TGCGCCACCGGACAGGGATTAACGCAGTATTTT | CATGQGLTQYF
TRBJ2-1 | TRBV5-4 | NA | NA | TGTGCCTTCAGGGAATTAAGCTCCTACAATGAGCAGTTCTTC | CAFRELSSYNEQFF
TRBJ1-1 | TRBV2 | few | NA | TGTGCCAGCAGTGACGGGGCAGGGGTGAACACTGAAGCTTTCTTT | CASSDGAGVNTEAFF
TRBJ1-1 | TRBV30 | NA | TRBD1 | TGTGCCGGGAAAAGAGACAGGGTATACACTGAAGCTTTCTTT | CAGKRDRVYTEAFF
TRBJ1-2 | TRBV9 | NA | TRBD1 | TGTGCCAGCAGCGCGTTCAACAGGGGGCAGGGAGTTTTTGGCTACACCTTC | CASSAFNRGQGVFGYTF
TRBJ2-1 | TRBV5-1 | once | NA | TGCGCCAGCAGCACCGACGGAGGCTACAATGAGCAGTTCTTC | CASSTDGGYNEQFF
TRBJ2-5 | TRBV27 | NA | NA | TGTGCCAGCAGCCCCTCCGGGGAAGAGACCCAGTACTTC | CASSPSGEETQYF
TRBJ2-5 | TRBV7-2 | NA | NA | TGTGCCAGCAGCTTAGTCCCGTACCAAGAGACCCAGTACTTC | CASSLVPYQETQYF
TRBJ1-1 | TRBV9 | NA | NA | TGTGCCAGCAGCGTAGCGGTAGAAACTGAAGCTTTCTTT | CASSVAVETEAFF
TRBJ1-1 | TRBV5-5 | few | NA | TGTGCCAGCAGCCGCAGGGATGTGGACACTGAAGCTTTCTTT | CASSRRDVDTEAFF
TRBJ2-7 | TRBV11-2 | few | NA | TGTGCCAGCAGCTTAGTTCGCGGGCGGTCCTACGAGCAGTACTTC | CASSLVRGRSYEQYF
TRBJ1-2 | TRBV5-4 | NA | NA | TGTGCCAGCAGCCCAGGGAAATCTGTGGGTGGCTACACCTTC | CASSPGKSVGGYTF
TRBJ1-6 | TRBV5-1 | NA | NA | TGCGCCAGCAGCTACGATCGACAGGCTAATTCACCCCTCCACTTT | CASSYDRQANSPLHF
TRBJ1-4 | TRBV11-1 | NA | NA | TGTGCCAGCAGCTTGATGGGACTGCAGGATAATGAAAAACTGTTTTTT | CASSLMGLQDNEKLFF
TRBJ2-1 | TRBV18 | NA | TRBD2 | TGTGCCAGCTCACCGGTTAGCGGGAGAGATGAGCAGTTCTTC | CASSPVSGRDEQFF
TRBJ1-2 | TRBV11-2 | NA | TRBD1 | TGTGCCAGCACCTTAGGGGACAGTCTTAACTATGGCTACACCTTC | CASTLGDSLNYGYTF